This TCR beta chain was retrieved from a study of cytomegalovirus exposure and HLA in healthy donors. Study-level information: The study's early data release held roughly 91 million unique TCRs from HLA-typed donors. Findings and limits, study-wide: Overall, roughly 150 TCR beta chains were annotated as cytomegalovirus-associated. Diagnosis of cytomegalovirus status made by the classifier reportedly showed high specificity and sensitivity. A later analysis linked 16,951 TCR beta sequences to HLA alleles at 0.05 false discovery rate.

A word on this clone: Its antigen is still unknown. Germline is not matched at one junction end, which may reflect a read error.

The PCR made use of 60 Vbeta and 13 Jbeta primers. Assay: immunoSEQ multiplex PCR; the TCRdb copy retains only in-frame clones and omits some. The table shows under 150,000 clones, with roughly 72% occurring only once. CDR3 length: 16 amino acids. Germline lookup yields CDR1 SSHAT and CDR2 FNYEAQ (reference sequence). This receptor was taken from a woman between 50 and 59 years old in good health and CMV-seronegative. The chain is built from TRBV7-7 and TRBJ2-1; 11 nucleotides agree with TRBD2. The sequencing input was PBMCs. This chain's CDR3 is CASSLGGTSGNNEQFF. The CDR3 region has the DNA TGTGCTAGCAGCTTAGGGGGGACTAGCGGAAACAATGAGCAGTTCTTC.